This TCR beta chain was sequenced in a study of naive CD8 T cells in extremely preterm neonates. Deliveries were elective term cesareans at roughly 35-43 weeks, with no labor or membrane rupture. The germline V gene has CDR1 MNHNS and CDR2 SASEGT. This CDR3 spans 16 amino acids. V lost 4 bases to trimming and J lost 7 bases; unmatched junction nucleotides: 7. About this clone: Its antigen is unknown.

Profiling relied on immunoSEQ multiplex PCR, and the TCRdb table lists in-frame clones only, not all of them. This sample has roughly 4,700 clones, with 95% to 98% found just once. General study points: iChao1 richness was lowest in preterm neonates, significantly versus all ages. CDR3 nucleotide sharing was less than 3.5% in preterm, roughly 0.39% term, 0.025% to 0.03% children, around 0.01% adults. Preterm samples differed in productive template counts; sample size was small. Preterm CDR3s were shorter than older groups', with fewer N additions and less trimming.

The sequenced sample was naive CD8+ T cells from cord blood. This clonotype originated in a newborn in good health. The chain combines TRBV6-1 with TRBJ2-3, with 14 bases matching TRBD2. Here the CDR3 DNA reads TGTGCCAGCAGTGCAGGGACTAGCGGGAGTAGGAATACGCAGTATTTT. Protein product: CASSAGTSGSRNTQYF.